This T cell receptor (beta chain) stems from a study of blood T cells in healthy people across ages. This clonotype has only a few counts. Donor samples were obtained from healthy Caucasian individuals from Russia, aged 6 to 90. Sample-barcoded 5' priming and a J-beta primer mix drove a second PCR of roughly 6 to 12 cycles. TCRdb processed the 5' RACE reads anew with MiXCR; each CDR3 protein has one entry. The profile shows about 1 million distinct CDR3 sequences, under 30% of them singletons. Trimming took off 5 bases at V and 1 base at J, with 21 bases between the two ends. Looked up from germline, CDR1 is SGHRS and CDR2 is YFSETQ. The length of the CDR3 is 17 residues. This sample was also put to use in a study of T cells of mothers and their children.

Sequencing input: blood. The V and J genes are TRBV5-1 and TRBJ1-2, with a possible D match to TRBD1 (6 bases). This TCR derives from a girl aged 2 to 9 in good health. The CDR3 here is CASRSEVGADNNYGYTF. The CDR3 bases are TGCGCCAGCAGATCGGAGGTGGGGGCCGATAATAACTATGGCTACACCTTC.